Below, 29 T cell receptor beta chains from the same sample are listed, as sequenced in a study of blood T cell repertoires in COVID-19. Some clones are missing from TCRdb's copy, which holds only in-frame ones; the method was immunoSEQ multiplex PCR. The sample lists 400,000 or so clones; 70% to 90% were seen once. Material for sequencing was PBMCs or T cells enriched from blood (not recorded which). These receptors all come from a man aged 35 to 55 in a cohort exposed to, infected with or recovered from COVID-19 (not recorded which).

This rearrangement joins TRBV5-1 to TRBJ2-2; 11 bases map to TRBD2. This CDR3 has 16 amino acids. Germline assignment: CDR1 SGHRS and CDR2 YFSETQ. Germline trimming cut 5 bases from V and 4 bases from J; bases unmatched to any gene: 7. CDR3 nucleotides: TGCGCCAGCAGTTCACTAGCGGGAGATGTCACCGGGGAGCTGTTTTTT. As protein: CASSSLAGDVTGELFF.

The CDR3 here is CAIRAGTGAGELFF. The CDR3 DNA reads as TGTGCCATCAGAGCCGGGACAGGGGCGGGGGAGCTGTTTTTT. This chain connects TRBV10-3 to TRBJ2-2; 10 bases match TRBD1. Trimming removed 6 bases from V and 8 bases from J; junction bases left unmatched: 6. This CDR3 spans 14 amino acids. Germline CDR1 is ENHRY and CDR2 is SYGVKD.

The genes are TRBV14 and TRBJ2-6, with TRBD1 matching over 8 bases. Germline CDR1 SGHDN, CDR2 FVKESK. This CDR3 has 16 residues. The trim removed 4 bases at V and 1 base at J, leaving 3 bases unmatched. This chain's CDR3 is CASSPQGASGANVLTF. CDR3 DNA: TGTGCCAGCAGCCCGCAGGGGGCGTCTGGGGCCAACGTCCTGACTTTC.

The rearrangement links TRBV9 to TRBJ2-7; no firm D call. V lost 0 bases to trimming and J lost 0 bases, with 7 bases between them. The CDR3 extends over 14 amino acids. Germline assignment: CDR1 SGDLS and CDR2 YYNGEE. Written as DNA, the CDR3 is TGTGCCAGCAGCGTAGGGCAGAACTCCTACGAGCAGTACTTC. As protein: CASSVGQNSYEQYF.

The chain recombines TRBV11-2 with TRBJ2-1; 9 positions match TRBD2. Germline V gives CDR1 SGHAT, CDR2 FQNNGV. CDR3 length: 13 residues. Unmatched junction bases numbered 5, after V lost 4 bases and J lost 10 bases. The CDR3 coding sequence is TGTGCCAGCAGCTCCCTGACTAGCGGAGAGCAGTTCTTC. This gives the protein CASSSLTSGEQFF. Complete variable domain (other parts from reference TRBV11-2 and TRBJ2-1): EAGVAQSPRYKIIEKRQSVAFWCNPISGHATLYWYQQILGQGPKLLIQFQNNGVVDDSQLPKDRFSAERLKGVDSTLKIQPAKLEDSAVYLCASSSLTSGEQFFGPGTRLTVL.

The gene calls are TRBV5-4 and TRBJ2-5; TRBD2 agrees at 9 bases. The CDR3 spans 14 residues. Losses at the gene ends were 4 bases for V and 3 bases for J; bases not matched to a gene: 4. The germline gives CDR1 SGHNT, CDR2 YYREEE (reference sequence). CDR3 sequence (DNA): TGTGCCAGCAGCAATAGCGGGAGAAAAGAGACCCAGTACTTC. Encoded protein: CASSNSGRKETQYF.

The chain combines TRBV18 with TRBJ2-5, with TRBD1 matching 8 bases. The germline CDR1 and CDR2 sequences are KGHSH and LQKENI. CDR3 length: 15 residues. The V gene end was trimmed by 6 bases and the J gene end by 1 base; junction bases not matched to a gene: 7. CDR3 in DNA: TGTGCCAGCTCCGAGACGACAGGGGCCCAAGAGACCCAGTACTTC. Protein sequence: CASSETTGAQETQYF. Full variable domain (outside the CDR3, taken from reference TRBV18 and TRBJ2-5): NAGVMQNPRHLVRRRGQEARLRCSPMKGHSHVYWYRQLPEEGLKFMVYLQKENIIDESGMPKERFSAEFPKEGPSILRIQQVVRGDSAAYFCASSETTGAQETQYFGPGTRLLVL.

This chain links TRBV9 with TRBJ2-1; a weak D match, TRBD2 (6 bases). The germline CDR1 and CDR2 sequences are SGDLS and YYNGEE. Trimming took 0 bases from V and 3 from J, leaving 28 bases between them. The CDR3 contains 21 residues. The CDR3 region has the DNA TGTGCCAGCAGCGTAGCTCACACTAGCCGGGCATACGATGTGGACTACAATGAGCAGTTCTTC. Its protein is CASSVAHTSRAYDVDYNEQFF.

V and J are TRBV11-2 and TRBJ2-3; 7 bases match TRBD2. Germline trimming cut 5 bases from V and 2 bases from J; bases unmatched to any gene: 4. This CDR3 comprises 14 residues. Per the germline V gene, CDR1 is SGHAT and CDR2 is FQNNGV. CDR3: CASSPSGVTDTQYF. CDR3 coding DNA: TGTGCCAGCAGCCCTAGCGGCGTCACAGATACGCAGTATTTT.

The chain is built from TRBV10-2 and TRBJ1-5; the D gene is possibly TRBD1 (5 bases). Germline V gene lookup returns CDR1 WSHSY and CDR2 SAAADI. V was pared by 3 bases and J by 13 bases, with 13 bases between. The CDR3 consists of 12 residues. The CDR3 loop reads CASSDPLGAQHF. CDR3 bases: TGCGCCAGCAGTGACCCTCTAGGGGCTCAGCATTTT.

The chain joins TRBV28 to TRBJ2-1, with a tentative D call TRBD2 (5 bases). V lost 2 bases to trimming and J lost 5 bases, with 10 bases between them. The CDR3 covers 14 residues. Looked up from germline, CDR1 is MDHEN and CDR2 is SYDVKM. The chain's CDR3 is CASSLLEADNEQFF. DNA of the CDR3: TGTGCCAGCAGTTTACTGGAGGCAGACAATGAGCAGTTCTTC.

V usage is TRBV5-6 and J usage is TRBJ1-2; 8 positions agree with TRBD1. The germline V gene has CDR1 SGHDT and CDR2 YYEEEE. J was trimmed by 2 bases and V by 4 bases; bases with no gene match: 10. The CDR3 spans 16 residues. The CDR3 coding sequence is TGTGCCAGCAGCACCCGGACAGGGACGGCAAACTATGGCTACACCTTC. It encodes CASSTRTGTANYGYTF.

The V call is TRBV11-2, the J call TRBJ2-1; the D gene is possibly TRBD1 (5 bases). The ends were cut back, 4 bases at V and 8 bases at J, with 9 bases in the middle. Germline values: CDR1 SGHAT, CDR2 FQNNGV. This CDR3 spans 12 amino acids. The chain's CDR3 is CASSSTRDEQFF. In DNA form, the CDR3 reads TGTGCCAGCAGCTCAACCAGGGATGAGCAGTTCTTC.

This chain links TRBV13 with TRBJ2-1; 8 bases line up with TRBD2. This CDR3 has 14 amino acids. J was trimmed by 10 bases and V by 2 bases; bases with no gene match: 7. Germline V gene data show CDR1 as PRHDT and CDR2 as FYEKMQ (reference sequence). CDR3 protein: CASSLRLAGEEQFF. CDR3 sequence (DNA): TGTGCCAGCAGCTTAAGGCTAGCGGGTGAGGAGCAGTTCTTC.

The V and J genes are TRBV10-2 and TRBJ1-6, with 10 bases lining up with TRBD1. This CDR3 region has 17 residues. CDR1 is WSHSY, CDR2 SAAADI, per germline. The ends lost 3 bases at V and 7 bases at J; junction bases unmatched: 9. The CDR3, as DNA: TGCGCCAGCAGTGATACGGGGGACAGGGGACCGAATTCACCCCTCCACTTT. Its protein is CASSDTGDRGPNSPLHF.

This rearrangement joins TRBV19 to TRBJ2-7; 12 nucleotides match TRBD2. V gave up 10 bases and J gave up 5 bases; unmatched junction bases: 15. From germline, CDR1 is LNHDA and CDR2 SQIVND (reference sequence). This CDR3 region has 16 residues. The CDR3 reads CANAAGTSGFRDEQYF. CDR3 DNA: TGTGCCAACGCAGCCGGGACTAGCGGGTTTCGTGACGAGCAGTACTTC.

As for this clone: In the same sample, other DNA sequences code for this CDR3. This chain joins TRBV29-1 and TRBJ2-3, with D hard to call. Germline V lookup: CDR1 SQVTM, CDR2 ANQGSEA. V lost 1 base and J 0 bases, leaving 2 bases between the germline ends. This CDR3 region has 12 residues. This CDR3 is CSVEASTDTQYF. CDR3 DNA: TGCAGCGTTGAAGCTAGCACAGATACGCAGTATTTT.

The table lists this clone with a count of one. J is TRBJ2-3 and V is TRBV3-1 (or the pseudogene TRBV3-2); D gene ambiguous. This CDR3 comprises 12 residues. Looked up from germline, CDR1 is LGHDT and CDR2 is YNNKEL (reference sequence). With 4 bases removed from V and 2 bases from J, the gap between germline ends came to 4 bases. The CDR3 spells CASSLNTDTQYF. CDR3 DNA sequence: TGTGCCAGCAGCCTCAACACAGATACGCAGTATTTT.

The genes are TRBV13 and TRBJ2-3; TRBD1 matches at 9 bases. With 4 bases clipped from V and 4 bases from J, the junction kept 12 bases outside the gene matches. The germline CDR1 and CDR2 sequences are PRHDT and FYEKMQ (reference sequence). This CDR3 has 17 amino acids. The CDR3, as DNA: TGTGCCAGCAGCTCCCCTAGGGGGACAGGGCCATCAGATACGCAGTATTTT. Translation gives CASSSPRGTGPSDTQYF.

This chain joins TRBV3-1 (or the pseudogene TRBV3-2) and TRBJ2-4; 7 bases are shared with TRBD1. The CDR3 is 13 amino acids. In germline, CDR1 is LGHDT, CDR2 YNNKEL (reference sequence). V was pared by 4 bases and J by 7 bases, with 4 bases of the junction left unmatched. This CDR3 is CASSLTGDNIQYF. For the CDR3, the DNA is TGTGCCAGCAGCCTTACAGGGGATAACATTCAGTACTTC.

In DNA, the CDR3 is TGTGCCTGGGGACAGGGGGTGACGGAAGCTTTCTTT. Its protein product is CAWGQGVTEAFF. The chain uses TRBV30 and TRBJ1-1, with 10 nucleotides matching TRBD1. The CDR3 covers 12 residues. Losses at the gene ends were 5 bases for V and 8 bases for J; bases not matched to a gene: 5. The germline V gene encodes CDR1 GTSNPN and CDR2 SVGIG (reference sequence).

The gene calls are TRBV28 and TRBJ2-7; 7 nucleotides agree with TRBD2. Unmatched junction bases numbered 8, after V lost 6 bases and J lost 3 bases. The CDR3 has 14 residues. Germline V gene lookup returns CDR1 MDHEN and CDR2 SYDVKM. The CDR3 here is CASSPGTNIYEQYF. The CDR3 DNA reads as TGTGCCAGCAGCCCAGGGACTAATATCTACGAGCAGTACTTC. Variable domain in full (rest from reference TRBV28 and TRBJ2-7): DVKVTQSSRYLVKRTGEKVFLECVQDMDHENMFWYRQDPGLGLRLIYFSYDVKMKEKGDIPEGYSVSREKKERFSLILESASTNQTSMYLCASSPGTNIYEQYFGPGTRLTVT.

The chain uses TRBV27 and TRBJ2-2; D is undetermined. The CDR3 totals 13 residues. Germline loops: CDR1 MNHEY, CDR2 SMNVEV (reference sequence). V shed 6 bases and J shed 5 bases, with 10 bases lying between them. This CDR3 reads CASRFVGTGELFF. Written as DNA, the CDR3 is TGTGCCAGCAGGTTTGTCGGTACCGGGGAGCTGTTTTTT.

The chain is built from TRBV23-1 and TRBJ1-5; unclear D gene. TRBV23-1 falls under the ORF class, with uncertain function. The CDR3 sequence is 16 residues long. Trimming took 0 bases from V and 6 from J, leaving 15 bases between them. The CDR3 nucleotides read TGCGCCAGCAGTCAATCTAGGCGGAGGGAGCTTCAGCCCCAGCATTTT. It specifies CASSQSRRRELQPQHF.

The chain carries TRBV28 and TRBJ2-7, with D perhaps TRBD1 (5 bases). CDR1 and CDR2 from the germline V gene are MDHEN and SYDVKM. The V end was cut by 4 bases, the J end by 3 bases, with 7 bases between. CDR3 size: 12 residues. DNA of the CDR3: TGTGCCAGCAGTTCAGGGATCTACGAGCAGTACTTC. This sequence encodes CASSSGIYEQYF. Based on the CDR3 plus reference TRBV28 and TRBJ2-7, the full variable domain is DVKVTQSSRYLVKRTGEKVFLECVQDMDHENMFWYRQDPGLGLRLIYFSYDVKMKEKGDIPEGYSVSREKKERFSLILESASTNQTSMYLCASSSGIYEQYFGPGTRLTVT.

The V and J genes are TRBV7-2 and TRBJ2-7; a weak D match, TRBD1 (6 bases). The CDR3 extends over 16 amino acids. CDR1 SGHTA and CDR2 FQGNSA come from the germline V gene. Trimming removed 5 bases at V and 5 bases at J, with 22 bases between. The CDR3 spells CASSKQDPSWTDEQYF. CDR3 nucleotides: TGTGCCAGCAGCAAACAAGACCCCTCCTGGACAGACGAGCAGTACTTC.

The CDR3 reads CASRPGVFENYGYTF. Written as DNA, the CDR3 is TGTGCCAGCAGACCCGGGGTCTTCGAAAACTATGGCTACACCTTC. The rearrangement uses TRBV6-5 and TRBJ1-2; no clear D gene. V shed 6 bases and J shed 2 bases, with 16 bases lying between them. Germline V gives CDR1 MNHEY, CDR2 SVGAGI. The CDR3 has 15 residues.

Only one count was recorded for this clone. The chain combines TRBV9 with TRBJ2-3; TRBD1 is a possible D gene (6 bases). The CDR3 is 15 amino acids. Trimming pared 3 bases from V and 5 bases from J, leaving 16 bases between. Per the germline V gene, CDR1 is SGDLS and CDR2 is YYNGEE. CDR3 nucleotides: TGTGCCAGCAGCGCCCCAGTTGGGGGCCAAGATACGCAGTATTTT. This translates into CASSAPVGGQDTQYF.

V and J are TRBV7-9 and TRBJ1-6, with TRBD1 matching over 7 bases. The CDR3 consists of 16 residues. Germline V gene lookup returns CDR1 SEHNR and CDR2 FQNEAQ (reference sequence). The trim removed 3 bases at V and 6 bases at J, leaving 8 bases unmatched. CDR3 amino acids: CASSFQQGMSNSPLHF. CDR3 sequence (DNA): TGTGCCAGCAGCTTCCAACAGGGGATGTCTAATTCACCCCTCCACTTT.